This T cell receptor beta chain emerged from a study of human T cells and chemical hapten exposure. The CDR3 has 21 residues. CDR1 and CDR2 from the germline V gene are LGHDT and YNNKEL (reference sequence). The ends were cut back, 3 bases at V and 0 bases at J, with 24 bases in the middle. The library put unique molecular identifiers onto individual cDNA molecules. Each CDR3 protein gets one entry after TCRdb re-called the RACE reads with MiXCR. The table records tens of thousands of distinct CDR3 sequences, around 8.8% of them present only once. Documented time point: healthy volunteer bleed at 2 weeks. The authors extracted total RNA from unfractionated whole blood. There are many counts of this clonotype.

The sample was whole blood. The chain couples TRBV3-1 to TRBJ2-6; D unclear. The origin of this receptor is a female donor in good health. Some clones in this sample may be carry-over from other donors' samples. The CDR3 is CASSQARGLTRTRSGANVLTF. CDR3 bases: TGTGCCAGCAGCCAGGCTCGTGGATTGACAAGGACCCGCTCTGGGGCCAACGTCCTGACTTTC. The full variable domain, its missing parts supplied by reference TRBV3-1 and TRBJ2-6, is DTAVSQTPKYLVTQMGNDKSIKCEQNLGHDTMYWYKQDSKKFLKIMFSYNNKELIINETVPNRFSPKSPDKAHLNLHINSLELGDSAVYFCASSQARGLTRTRSGANVLTFGAGSRLTVL.